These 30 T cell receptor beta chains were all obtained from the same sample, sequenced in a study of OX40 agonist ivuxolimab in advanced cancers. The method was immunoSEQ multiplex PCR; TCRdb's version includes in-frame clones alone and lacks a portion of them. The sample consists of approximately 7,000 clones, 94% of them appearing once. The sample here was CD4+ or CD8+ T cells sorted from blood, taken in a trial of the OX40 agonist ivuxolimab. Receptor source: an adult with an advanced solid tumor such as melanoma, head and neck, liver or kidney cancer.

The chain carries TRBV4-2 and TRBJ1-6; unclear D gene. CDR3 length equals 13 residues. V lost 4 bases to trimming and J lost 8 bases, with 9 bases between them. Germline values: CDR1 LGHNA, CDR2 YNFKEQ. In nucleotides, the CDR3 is TGTGCCAGCAGCCCCCAGGCAGATTCACCCCTCCACTTT. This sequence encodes CASSPQADSPLHF.

For the CDR3, the DNA is TGCAGTGCTGGCCGAAATGAGCAGTTCTTC. Its translation is CSAGRNEQFF. The chain carries TRBV20-1 and TRBJ2-1; the D is unclear. This CDR3 is 10 amino acids long. Trimming left V 5 bases short and J 7 bases short, with 6 bases between. Germline values: CDR1 DFQATT, CDR2 SNEGSKA (reference sequence).

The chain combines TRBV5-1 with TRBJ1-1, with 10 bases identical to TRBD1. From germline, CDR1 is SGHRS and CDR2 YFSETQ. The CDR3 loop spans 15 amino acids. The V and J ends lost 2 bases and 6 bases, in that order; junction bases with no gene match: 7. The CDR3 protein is CASSLAGTGAAEAFF. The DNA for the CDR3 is TGCGCCAGCAGCTTAGCGGGGACAGGGGCCGCTGAAGCTTTCTTT.

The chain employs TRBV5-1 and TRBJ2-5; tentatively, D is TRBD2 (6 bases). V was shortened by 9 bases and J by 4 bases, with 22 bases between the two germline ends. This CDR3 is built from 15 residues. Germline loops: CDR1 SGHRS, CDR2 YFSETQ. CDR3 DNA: TGCGCCACAACCCTTGTCGGGAGAGGGTCAGAGACCCAGTACTTC. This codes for CATTLVGRGSETQYF.

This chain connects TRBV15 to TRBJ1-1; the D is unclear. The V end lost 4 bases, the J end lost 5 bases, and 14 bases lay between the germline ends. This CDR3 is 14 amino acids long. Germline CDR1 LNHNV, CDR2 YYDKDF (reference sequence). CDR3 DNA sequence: TGTGCCACCAGCAAAAGAAAAGGCGGGACTGAAGCTTTCTTT. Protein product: CATSKRKGGTEAFF.

CDR3 coding DNA: TGTGCCAGCAGGGGGAACACTGAAGCTTTCTTT. Translating gives CASRGNTEAFF. The genes are TRBV28 and TRBJ1-1; D ambiguous. The CDR3 contains 11 residues. V dropped 6 bases and J dropped 1 base, with 3 bases sitting between them. Germline lookup yields CDR1 MDHEN and CDR2 SYDVKM. The full variable domain, with the rest looked up from reference TRBV28 and TRBJ1-1, is DVKVTQSSRYLVKRTGEKVFLECVQDMDHENMFWYRQDPGLGLRLIYFSYDVKMKEKGDIPEGYSVSREKKERFSLILESASTNQTSMYLCASRGNTEAFFGQGTRLTVV.

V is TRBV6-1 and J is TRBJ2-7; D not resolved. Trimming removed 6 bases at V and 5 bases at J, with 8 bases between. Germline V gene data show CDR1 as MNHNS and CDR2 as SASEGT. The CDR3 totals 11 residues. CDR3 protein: CASRVSNEQYF. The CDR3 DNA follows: TGTGCCAGCAGGGTTAGTAACGAGCAGTACTTC.

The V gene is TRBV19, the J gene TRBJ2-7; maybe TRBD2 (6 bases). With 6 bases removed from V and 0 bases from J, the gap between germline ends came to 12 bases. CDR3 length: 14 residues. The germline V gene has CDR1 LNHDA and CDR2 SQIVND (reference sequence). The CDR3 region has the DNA TGTGCCAGTAGCCCTAGCGCTGCCTCCTACGAGCAGTACTTC. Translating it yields CASSPSAASYEQYF.

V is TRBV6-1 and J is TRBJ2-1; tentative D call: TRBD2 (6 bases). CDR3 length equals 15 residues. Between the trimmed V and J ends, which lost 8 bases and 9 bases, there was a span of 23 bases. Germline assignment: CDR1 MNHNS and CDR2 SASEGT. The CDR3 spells CASEVWDSSSGEQFF. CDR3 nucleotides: TGTGCCAGCGAAGTTTGGGATTCTAGTAGCGGTGAGCAGTTCTTC.

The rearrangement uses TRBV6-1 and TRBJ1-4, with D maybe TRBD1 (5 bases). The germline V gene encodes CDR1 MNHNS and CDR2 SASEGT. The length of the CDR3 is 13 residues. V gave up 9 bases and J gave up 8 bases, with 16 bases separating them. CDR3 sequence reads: CASWGVGPEKLFF. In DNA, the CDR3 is TGTGCCAGTTGGGGGGTGGGGCCCGAAAAACTGTTTTTT.

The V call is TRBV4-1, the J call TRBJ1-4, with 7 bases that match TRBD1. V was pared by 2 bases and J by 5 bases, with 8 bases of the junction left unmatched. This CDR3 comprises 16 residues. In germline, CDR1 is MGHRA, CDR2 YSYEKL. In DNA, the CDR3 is TGCGCCAGCAGCCAAATCCCCGGGACAGAGAATGAAAAACTGTTTTTT. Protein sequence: CASSQIPGTENEKLFF.

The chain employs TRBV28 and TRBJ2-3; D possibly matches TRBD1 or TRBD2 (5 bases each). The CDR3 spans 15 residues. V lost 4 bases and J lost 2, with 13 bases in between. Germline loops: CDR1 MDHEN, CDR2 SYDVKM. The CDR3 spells CASSSGAGTTDTQYF. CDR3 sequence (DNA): TGTGCCAGCAGTTCTGGGGCAGGGACCACAGATACGCAGTATTTT.

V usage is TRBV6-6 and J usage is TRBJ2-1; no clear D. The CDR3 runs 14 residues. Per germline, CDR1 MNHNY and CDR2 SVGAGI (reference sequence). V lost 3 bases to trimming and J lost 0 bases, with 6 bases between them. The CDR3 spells CASSYGASYNEQFF. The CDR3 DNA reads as TGTGCCAGCAGTTATGGTGCCTCCTACAATGAGCAGTTCTTC.

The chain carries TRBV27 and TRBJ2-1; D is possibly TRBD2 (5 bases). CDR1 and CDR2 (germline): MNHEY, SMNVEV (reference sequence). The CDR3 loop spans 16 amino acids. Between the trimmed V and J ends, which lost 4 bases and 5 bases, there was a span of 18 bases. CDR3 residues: CASSSPVASRNNEQFF. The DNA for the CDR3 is TGTGCCAGCAGTTCCCCCGTTGCTAGCCGAAACAATGAGCAGTTCTTC.

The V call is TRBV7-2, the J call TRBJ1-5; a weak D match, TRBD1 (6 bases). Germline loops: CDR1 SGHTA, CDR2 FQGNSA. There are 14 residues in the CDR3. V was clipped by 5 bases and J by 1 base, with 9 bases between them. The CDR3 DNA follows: TGTGCCAGCAGCATACAGGGCAGCAATCAGCCCCAGCATTTT. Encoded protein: CASSIQGSNQPQHF.

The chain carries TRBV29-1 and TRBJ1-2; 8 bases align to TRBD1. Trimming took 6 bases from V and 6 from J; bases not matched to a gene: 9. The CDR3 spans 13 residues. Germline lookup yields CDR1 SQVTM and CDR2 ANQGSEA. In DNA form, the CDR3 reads TGCAGCGTCGCCCAGGGGGCGAGGAATGGCTACACCTTC. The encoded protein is CSVAQGARNGYTF.

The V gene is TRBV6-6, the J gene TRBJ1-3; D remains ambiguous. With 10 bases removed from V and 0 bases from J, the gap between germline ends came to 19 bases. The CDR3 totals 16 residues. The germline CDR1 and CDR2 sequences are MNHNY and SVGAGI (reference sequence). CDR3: CATQTAAVSSGNTIYF. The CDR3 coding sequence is TGTGCCACCCAAACCGCTGCGGTCAGCTCTGGAAACACCATATATTTT.

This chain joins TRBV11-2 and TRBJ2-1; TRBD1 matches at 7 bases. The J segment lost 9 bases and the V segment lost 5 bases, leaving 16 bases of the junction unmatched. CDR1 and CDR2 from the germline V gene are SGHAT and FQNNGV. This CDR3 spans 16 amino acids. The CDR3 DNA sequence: TGTGCCAGCAGCGAACGACAGGGTCTCAGCCTTGGTGAGCAGTTCTTC. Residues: CASSERQGLSLGEQFF.

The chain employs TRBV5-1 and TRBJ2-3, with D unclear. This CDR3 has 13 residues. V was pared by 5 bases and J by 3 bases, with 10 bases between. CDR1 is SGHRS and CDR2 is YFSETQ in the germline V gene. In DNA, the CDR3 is TGCGCCAGCAGGATCTCCACGACAGATACGCAGTATTTT. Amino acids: CASRISTTDTQYF.

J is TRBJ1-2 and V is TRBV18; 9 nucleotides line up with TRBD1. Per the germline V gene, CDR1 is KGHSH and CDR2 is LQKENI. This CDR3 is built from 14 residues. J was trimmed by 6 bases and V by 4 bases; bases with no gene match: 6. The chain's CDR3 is CASSRLDRGDGYTF. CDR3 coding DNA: TGTGCCAGCTCACGCCTCGACAGGGGGGATGGCTACACCTTC.

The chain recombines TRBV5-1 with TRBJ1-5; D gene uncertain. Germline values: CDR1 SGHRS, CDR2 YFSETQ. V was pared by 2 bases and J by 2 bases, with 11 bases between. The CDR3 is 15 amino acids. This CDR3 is CASSFDGLGNQPQHF. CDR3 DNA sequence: TGCGCCAGCAGCTTTGACGGTCTCGGCAATCAGCCCCAGCATTTT.

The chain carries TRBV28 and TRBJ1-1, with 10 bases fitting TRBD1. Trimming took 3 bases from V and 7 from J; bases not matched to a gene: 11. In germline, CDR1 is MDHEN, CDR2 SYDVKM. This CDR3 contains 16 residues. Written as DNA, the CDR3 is TGTGCCAGCAGTTTCTCCTTGACAGGGGGCAGGGGTGAAGCTTTCTTT. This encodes CASSFSLTGGRGEAFF.

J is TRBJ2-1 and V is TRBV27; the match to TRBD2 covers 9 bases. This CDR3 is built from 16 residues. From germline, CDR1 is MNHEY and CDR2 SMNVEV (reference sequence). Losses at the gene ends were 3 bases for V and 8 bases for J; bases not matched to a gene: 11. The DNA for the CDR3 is TGTGCCAGCAGTTTCTACGGAGCGGGAGGCGGGTATGAGCAGTTCTTC. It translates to CASSFYGAGGGYEQFF.

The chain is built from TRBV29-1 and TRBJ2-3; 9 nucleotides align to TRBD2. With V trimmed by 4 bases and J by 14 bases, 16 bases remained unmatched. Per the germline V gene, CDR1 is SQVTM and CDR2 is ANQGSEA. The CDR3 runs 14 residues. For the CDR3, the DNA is TGCAGCGTTGCCCTGACTAGCGGAAAAGCCGTCGGGTATTTT. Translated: CSVALTSGKAVGYF.

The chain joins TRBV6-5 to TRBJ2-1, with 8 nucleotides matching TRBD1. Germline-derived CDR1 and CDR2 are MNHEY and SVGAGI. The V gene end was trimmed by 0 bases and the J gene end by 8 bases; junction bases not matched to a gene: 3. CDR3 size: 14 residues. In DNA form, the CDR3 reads TGTGCCAGCAGTTACTCGACAGGGGTGGATGAGCAGTTCTTC. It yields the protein CASSYSTGVDEQFF.

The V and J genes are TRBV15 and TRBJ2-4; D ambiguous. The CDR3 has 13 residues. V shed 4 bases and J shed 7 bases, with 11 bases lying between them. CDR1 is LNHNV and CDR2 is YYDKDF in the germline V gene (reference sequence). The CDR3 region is CATSTALGNIQYF. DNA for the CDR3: TGTGCCACCAGCACTGCCTTGGGTAACATTCAGTACTTC. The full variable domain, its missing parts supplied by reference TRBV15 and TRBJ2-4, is DAMVIQNPRYQVTQFGKPVTLSCSQTLNHNVMYWYQQKSSQAPKLLFHYYDKDFNNEADTPDNFQSRRPNTSFCFLDIRSPGLGDTAMYLCATSTALGNIQYFGAGTRLSVL.

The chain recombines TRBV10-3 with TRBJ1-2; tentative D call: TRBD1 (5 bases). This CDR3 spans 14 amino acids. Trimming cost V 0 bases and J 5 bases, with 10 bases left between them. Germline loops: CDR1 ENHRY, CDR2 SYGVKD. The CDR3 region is CAISESTEGYGYTF. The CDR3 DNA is TGTGCCATCAGTGAGTCTACAGAGGGGTATGGCTACACCTTC.

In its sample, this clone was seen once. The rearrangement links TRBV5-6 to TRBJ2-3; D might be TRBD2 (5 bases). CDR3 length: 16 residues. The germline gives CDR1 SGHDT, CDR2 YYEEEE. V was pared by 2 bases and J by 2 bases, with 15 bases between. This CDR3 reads CASSFGERQFTDTQYF. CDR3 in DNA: TGTGCCAGCAGCTTTGGAGAGCGGCAATTCACAGATACGCAGTATTTT.

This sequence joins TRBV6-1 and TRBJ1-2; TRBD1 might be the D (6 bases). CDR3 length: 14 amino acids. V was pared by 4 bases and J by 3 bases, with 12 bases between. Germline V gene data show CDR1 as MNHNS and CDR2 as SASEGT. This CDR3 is CASSATQGDYGYTF. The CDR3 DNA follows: TGTGCCAGCAGTGCCACACAGGGAGACTATGGCTACACCTTC.

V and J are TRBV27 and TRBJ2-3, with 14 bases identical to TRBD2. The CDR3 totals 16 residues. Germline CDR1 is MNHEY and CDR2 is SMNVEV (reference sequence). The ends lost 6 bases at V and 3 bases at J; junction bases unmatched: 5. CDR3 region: CASSMGLAGVTDTQYF. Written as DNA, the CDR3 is TGTGCCAGCAGCATGGGACTAGCGGGAGTAACAGATACGCAGTATTTT.